This TCR beta chain was sequenced during a study of T-cell memory formation after mild COVID-19. Study-wide results and limits: Memory sampled before infection contained some responding clones, suggesting cross-reactive memory joined.

TCRdb used MiXCR to reprocess the 5' RACE reads, holding one entry per CDR3 protein. The sample contains about 270,000 distinct CDR3 sequences, 15% to 20% of which appear only once. This clonotype appeared a few times. What it binds is unknown. J gave up 0 bases and V 8 bases, and 2 bases lay outside the gene matches. The CDR3 totals 14 residues. CDR1 and CDR2 from the germline V gene are KGHDR and SFDVKD. The chain joins TRBV24-1 to TRBJ2-2, with TRBD1 matching over 7 bases. The specimen sequenced was PBMCs or a T cell subset sorted from them (not recorded which). This clonotype was obtained from a young man who had mild COVID-19 (a few samples of this study predate the infection). Cell type and time point are not known. The CDR3 spells CATMTGTNTGELFF. For the CDR3, the DNA is TGTGCCACCATGACAGGGACGAACACCGGGGAGCTGTTTTTT.